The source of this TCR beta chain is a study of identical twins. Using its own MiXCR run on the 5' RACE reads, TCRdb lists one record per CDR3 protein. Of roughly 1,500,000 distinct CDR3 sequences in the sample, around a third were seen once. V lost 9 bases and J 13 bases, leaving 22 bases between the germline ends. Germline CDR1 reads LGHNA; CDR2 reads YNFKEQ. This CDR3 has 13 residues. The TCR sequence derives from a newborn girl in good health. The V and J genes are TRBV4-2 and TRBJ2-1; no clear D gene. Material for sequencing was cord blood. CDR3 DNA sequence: TGTGCCAGTAGCACCCAAACGAGGAGTCCCCAGTTCTTC. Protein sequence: CASSTQTRSPQFF.